These T cell receptor beta chains were read from a single sample in a study of blood T cells in healthy people across ages. TCRdb re-analysed the 5' RACE reads in MiXCR, keeping a single row per CDR3 protein. The sample shows about 970,000 distinct CDR3 sequences, roughly 51% of them seen only once. Input material: blood. The receptors shown here come from a woman aged 60-75 years in good health. The CDR3 runs from the conserved cysteine through the conserved F or W. A D gene is named only where the DNA matches it firmly. A clone size is listed for some rows: how often the clone was seen (once, few, many), or a class if it is expanded.

D: -; length: 14; J: TRBJ1-2; size: -; V: TRBV5-1; CDR3: CASSLVGATGGYTF; DNA: TGCGCCAGCAGCTTGGTTGGAGCCACGGGTGGCTACACCTTC
D: -; length: 15; J: TRBJ2-7; size: many; V: TRBV4-1; CDR3: CASSQGAGRIYEQYF; DNA: TGCGCCAGCAGCCAAGGGGCAGGGAGAATCTACGAGCAGTACTTC
D: TRBD2; length: 17; J: TRBJ2-3; size: -; V: TRBV14; CDR3: CASSRPAGGAATDTQYF; DNA: TGTGCCAGCAGCCGACCGGCGGGGGGCGCAGCTACAGATACGCAGTATTTT
D: -; length: 14; J: TRBJ2-2; size: once; V: TRBV29-1; CDR3: CSVFSIANTGELFF; DNA: TGCAGCGTTTTTAGCATCGCGAACACCGGGGAGCTGTTTTTT
D: -; length: 13; J: TRBJ2-3; size: -; V: TRBV29-1; CDR3: CSVGQTGTDAQYF; DNA: TGCAGCGTAGGACAGACGGGCACAGATGCGCAGTATTTT
D: -; length: 11; J: TRBJ1-2; size: -; V: TRBV6-6; CDR3: CASSYTRGYTF; DNA: TGTGCCAGCAGTTACACTCGAGGCTACACCTTC
D: TRBD1; length: 13; J: TRBJ2-5; size: few; V: TRBV20-1; CDR3: CSARSGGQETQYF; DNA: TGCAGTGCTAGGTCAGGGGGACAAGAGACCCAGTACTTC
D: -; length: 16; J: TRBJ1-1; size: -; V: TRBV4-1; CDR3: CASRNHPGRLNTEAFF; DNA: TGCGCCAGCAGGAATCATCCGGGACGGTTGAACACTGAAGCTTTCTTT
D: -; length: 13; J: TRBJ1-1; size: few; V: TRBV11-2; CDR3: CASSLGGEAEAFF; DNA: TGTGCCAGCAGCTTAGGGGGAGAGGCTGAAGCTTTCTTT
D: TRBD1; length: 14; J: TRBJ1-6; size: -; V: TRBV7-9; CDR3: CASTLDRGTSPLHF; DNA: TGTGCCAGCACCCTGGACAGGGGGACTTCACCCCTCCACTTT
D: TRBD1; length: 15; J: TRBJ1-6; size: once; V: TRBV4-3; CDR3: CASSQNTGANSPLHF; DNA: TGCGCCAGCAGCCAAAATACAGGGGCGAATTCACCCCTCCACTTT
D: TRBD1; length: 13; J: TRBJ1-2; size: -; V: TRBV28; CDR3: CASRRTGDYGYTF; DNA: TGTGCCAGCCGACGGACAGGGGACTATGGCTACACCTTC
D: TRBD2; length: 14; J: TRBJ2-3; size: -; V: TRBV20-1; CDR3: CSAPKRGRTDTQYF; DNA: TGCAGTGCGCCCAAGCGGGGACGCACAGATACGCAGTATTTT
D: TRBD1; length: 16; J: TRBJ2-5; size: few; V: TRBV4-3; CDR3: CASSRLTGEERETQYF; DNA: TGCGCCAGCAGCCGCTTGACAGGGGAGGAACGAGAGACCCAGTACTTC
D: -; length: 12; J: TRBJ1-2; size: many; V: TRBV5-1; CDR3: CASSLADYGYTF; DNA: TGCGCCAGCAGCTTGGCTGACTATGGCTACACCTTC
D: TRBD2; length: 15; J: TRBJ2-7; size: -; V: TRBV27; CDR3: CASSLTSGGEDEQYF; DNA: TGTGCCAGCAGTTTAACTAGCGGGGGGGAGGACGAGCAGTACTTC
D: -; length: 10; J: TRBJ2-7; size: few; V: TRBV20-1; CDR3: CSASAVEQYF; DNA: TGCAGTGCTAGCGCCGTCGAGCAGTACTTC
D: TRBD2; length: 14; J: TRBJ2-7; size: few; V: TRBV7-8; CDR3: CASSAGTSGVEQYF; DNA: TGTGCCAGCAGCGCCGGGACTAGCGGCGTCGAGCAGTACTTC
D: -; length: 15; J: TRBJ1-2; size: once; V: TRBV5-1; CDR3: CASSLEGGVNYGYTF; DNA: TGCGCCAGCAGCTTGGAGGGAGGGGTGAACTATGGCTACACCTTC
D: -; length: 13; J: TRBJ2-3; size: -; V: TRBV18; CDR3: CASSPNTTDTQYF; DNA: TGTGCCAGCTCACCAAACACGACAGATACGCAGTATTTT
D: TRBD2; length: 17; J: TRBJ2-4; size: -; V: TRBV6-1; CDR3: CVSRTSGRGAAKNIQYF; DNA: TGTGTCAGCCGAACTAGCGGGAGGGGGGCGGCCAAAAACATTCAGTACTTC
D: -; length: 13; J: TRBJ2-5; size: -; V: TRBV20-1; CDR3: CSAREQGPGAQYF; DNA: TGCAGTGCTAGAGAGCAGGGGCCAGGGGCCCAGTACTTC
D: TRBD1; length: 16; J: TRBJ1-2; size: -; V: TRBV4-2; CDR3: CASSFTGTVLLYGYTF; DNA: TGTGCCAGCAGCTTTACCGGGACAGTGCTCCTCTATGGCTACACCTTC
D: -; length: 16; J: TRBJ2-5; size: once; V: TRBV10-1; CDR3: CASSESKLQGPGTQYF; DNA: TGCGCCAGCAGTGAGTCCAAGTTACAGGGACCCGGGACCCAGTACTTC
D: -; length: 16; J: TRBJ2-5; size: few; V: TRBV28; CDR3: CASSSLGLGSGETQYF; DNA: TGTGCCAGCAGCTCCCTCGGCCTTGGGAGTGGGGAGACCCAGTACTTC
D: -; length: 14; J: TRBJ2-3; size: -; V: TRBV4-1; CDR3: CASSTVLGTDTQYF; DNA: TGCGCCAGCAGCACGGTCCTAGGCACAGATACGCAGTATTTT
D: -; length: 13; J: TRBJ2-1; size: -; V: TRBV7-7; CDR3: CASSPIRRNEQFF; DNA: TGTGCCAGCAGCCCCATTAGGCGGAATGAGCAGTTCTTC
D: -; length: 13; J: TRBJ2-3; size: -; V: TRBV5-6; CDR3: CARGSCPTDTQYF; DNA: TGTGCCAGGGGGTCCTGTCCCACAGATACGCAGTATTTT
D: TRBD1; length: 13; J: TRBJ1-1; size: few; V: TRBV6-4; CDR3: CASQGGANTEAFF; DNA: TGTGCCAGCCAAGGGGGCGCGAACACTGAAGCTTTCTTT
D: -; length: 13; J: TRBJ1-1; size: -; V: TRBV10-3; CDR3: CAISESWNSEAFF; DNA: TGTGCCATCAGTGAGTCCTGGAACAGTGAAGCTTTCTTT
D: TRBD1; length: 13; J: TRBJ2-3; size: many; V: TRBV3-1; CDR3: CASSRNRGDTQYF; DNA: TGTGCCAGCAGCCGAAACAGGGGGGATACGCAGTATTTT
D: TRBD1; length: 17; J: TRBJ1-5; size: once; V: TRBV5-8; CDR3: CASSWTGRTPVNQPQHF; DNA: TGTGCCAGCAGCTGGACAGGGCGTACCCCGGTCAATCAGCCCCAGCATTTT
D: TRBD2; length: 19; J: TRBJ2-6; size: many; V: TRBV7-2; CDR3: CASSLMVTSGSAGANVLTF; DNA: TGTGCCAGCAGCTTAATGGTGACTAGCGGGAGTGCTGGGGCCAACGTCCTGACTTTC
D: -; length: 14; J: TRBJ2-1; size: -; V: TRBV27; CDR3: CASSLVLAVDEQFF; DNA: TGTGCCAGCAGTTTAGTATTGGCAGTCGATGAGCAGTTCTTC
D: -; length: 13; J: TRBJ2-2; size: -; V: TRBV6-6; CDR3: CATATGNTGELFF; DNA: TGTGCCACCGCGACAGGAAACACCGGGGAGCTGTTTTTT
D: -; length: 14; J: TRBJ2-3; size: -; V: TRBV12-3/TRBV12-4; CDR3: CASSQRLFADTQYF; DNA: TGTGCCAGCAGCCAACGGCTATTCGCAGATACGCAGTATTTT
D: -; length: 23; J: TRBJ2-7; size: few; V: TRBV28; CDR3: CASSYPSPTRTPKRGAETYEQYF; DNA: TGTGCCAGCAGTTACCCGTCCCCTACTCGGACTCCAAAAAGGGGGGCGGAGACCTACGAGCAGTACTTC
D: -; length: 14; J: TRBJ2-5; size: few; V: TRBV25-1; CDR3: CASSEYWLRETQYF; DNA: TGTGCCAGCAGTGAATACTGGTTGAGGGAGACCCAGTACTTC
D: TRBD2; length: 13; J: TRBJ2-3; size: few; V: TRBV29-1; CDR3: CSLTSGSTDTQYF; DNA: TGCAGTCTAACTAGCGGGAGCACAGATACGCAGTATTTT
D: -; length: 16; J: TRBJ2-3; size: -; V: TRBV18; CDR3: CASSPPGTTFTDTQYF; DNA: TGTGCCAGCTCACCACCGGGGACAACTTTCACAGATACGCAGTATTTT